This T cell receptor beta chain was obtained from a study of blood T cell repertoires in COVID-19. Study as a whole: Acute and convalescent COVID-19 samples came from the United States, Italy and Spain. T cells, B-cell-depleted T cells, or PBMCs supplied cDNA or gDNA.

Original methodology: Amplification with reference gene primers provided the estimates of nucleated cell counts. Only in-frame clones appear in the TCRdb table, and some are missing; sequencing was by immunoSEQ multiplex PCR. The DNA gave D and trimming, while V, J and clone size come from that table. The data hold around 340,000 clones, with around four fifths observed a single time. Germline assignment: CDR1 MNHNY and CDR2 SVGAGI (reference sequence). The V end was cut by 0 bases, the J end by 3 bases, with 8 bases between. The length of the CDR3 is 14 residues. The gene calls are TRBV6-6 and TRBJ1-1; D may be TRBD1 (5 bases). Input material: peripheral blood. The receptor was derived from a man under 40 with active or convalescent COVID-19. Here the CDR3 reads CASSYSGGDTEAFF. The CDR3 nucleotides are TGTGCCAGCAGTTACTCGGGAGGGGACACTGAAGCTTTCTTT.